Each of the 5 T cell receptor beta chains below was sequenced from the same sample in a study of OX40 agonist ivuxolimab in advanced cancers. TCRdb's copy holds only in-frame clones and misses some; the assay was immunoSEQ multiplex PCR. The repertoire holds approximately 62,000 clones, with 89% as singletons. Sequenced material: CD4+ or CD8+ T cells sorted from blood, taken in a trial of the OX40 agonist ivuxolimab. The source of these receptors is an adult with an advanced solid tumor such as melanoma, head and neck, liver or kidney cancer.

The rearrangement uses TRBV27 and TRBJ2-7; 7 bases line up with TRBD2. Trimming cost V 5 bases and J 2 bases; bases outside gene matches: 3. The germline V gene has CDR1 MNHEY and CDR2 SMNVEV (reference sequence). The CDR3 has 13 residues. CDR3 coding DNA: TGTGCCAGCAGTGTTGGGGGGGCCTACGAGCAGTACTTC. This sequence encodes CASSVGGAYEQYF.

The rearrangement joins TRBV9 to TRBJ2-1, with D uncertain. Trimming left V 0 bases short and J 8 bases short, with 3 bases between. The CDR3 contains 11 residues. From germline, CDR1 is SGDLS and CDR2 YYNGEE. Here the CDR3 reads CASSVGYEQFF. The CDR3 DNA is TGTGCCAGCAGCGTAGGGTATGAGCAGTTCTTC.

In DNA form, the CDR3 reads TGTGCCAGCAGCTTTGGAGGGAACTACACCTTC. The encoded protein is CASSFGGNYTF. The chain joins TRBV5-8 to TRBJ1-2; no clear D. Germline CDR1 is SGHTS and CDR2 is YDEGEE. CDR3 length: 11 residues. V shed 2 bases and J shed 10 bases, with 9 bases lying between them.

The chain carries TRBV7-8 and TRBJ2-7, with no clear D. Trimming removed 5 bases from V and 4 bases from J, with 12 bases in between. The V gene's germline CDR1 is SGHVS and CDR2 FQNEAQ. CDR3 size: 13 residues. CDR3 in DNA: TGTGCCAGCAGCCATACCATGGGGTACGAGCAGTACTTC. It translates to CASSHTMGYEQYF.

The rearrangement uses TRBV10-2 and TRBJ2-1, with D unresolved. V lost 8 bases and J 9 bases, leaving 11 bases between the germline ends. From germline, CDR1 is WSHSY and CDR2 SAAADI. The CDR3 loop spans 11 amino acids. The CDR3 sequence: CASGPPGEQFF. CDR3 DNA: TGCGCCAGCGGTCCCCCCGGTGAGCAGTTCTTC.